The present T cell receptor beta chain was sequenced within a study of blood T cell repertoires in COVID-19. Turning to the study itself: The study drew acute and convalescent COVID-19 samples from the United States, Italy and Spain.

The CDR3 is made up of 17 amino acids. V was clipped by 1 base and J by 4 bases; unmatched bases: 10. The germline CDR1 and CDR2 sequences are SGHVS and FQNEAQ. Methods used by the authors: For nucleated cells, counts were estimated from reference gene primer amplification. Sequencing used immunoSEQ multiplex PCR; TCRdb keeps in-frame clones, though not all of them. Clone size and V and J calls were adopted from that table, with D and trimming inferred from the DNA. Of approximately 260,000 clones in the sample, 75% to 90% were seen once. Sample: peripheral blood. This TCR came from a man aged 60-69 years who had recovered from COVID-19. The V call is TRBV7-8, the J call TRBJ2-5, with TRBD2 identical over 9 bases. The CDR3 sequence is CASSLVIAGVSRETQYF. CDR3 DNA sequence: TGTGCCAGCAGCTTAGTAATAGCGGGAGTAAGTAGAGAGACCCAGTACTTC.